The 2 T cell receptor beta chains presented below share a single source sample, sequenced in a study of blood T cell repertoires in COVID-19. The assay was immunoSEQ multiplex PCR, and TCRdb's table has in-frame clones only and misses some. The sample shows around 150,000 clones, 82% of them seen only once. Specimen: peripheral blood. The receptors stem from a woman aged 40 to 55 with COVID-19, enrolled during active disease.

This clone was detected only a few times. The rearrangement joins TRBV5-6 to TRBJ2-1, with 7 positions matching TRBD1. The ends lost 0 bases at V and 4 bases at J; junction bases unmatched: 7. Germline CDR1 reads SGHDT; CDR2 reads YYEEEE. The CDR3 loop spans 16 amino acids. CDR3 sequence reads: CASSLAGRGPYNEQFF. Written as DNA, the CDR3 is TGTGCCAGCAGCTTGGCTGGTAGGGGGCCTTACAATGAGCAGTTCTTC.

This clone was observed a single time. V is TRBV3-1 (or the pseudogene TRBV3-2) and J is TRBJ1-5; D uncertain. CDR1 LGHDT and CDR2 YNNKEL come from the germline V gene (reference sequence). V was shortened by 4 bases and J by 1 base, with 8 bases between the two germline ends. This CDR3 is built from 14 residues. The CDR3 spells CASSLGGSNQPQHF. The DNA of the CDR3 is TGTGCCAGCAGCCTTGGCGGGAGCAATCAGCCCCAGCATTTT.